This T cell receptor (beta chain) was captured by sequencing in a study of cytomegalovirus exposure and HLA in healthy donors. Findings and limits, study-wide: A later analysis showed TCR association rates differing by HLA locus, peaking at DRB1 and lowest at HLA-C.

Between the trimmed V and J ends, which lost 5 bases and 6 bases, there was a span of 11 bases. Looked up from germline, CDR1 is MNHEY and CDR2 is SMNVEV (reference sequence). The CDR3 is 13 residues long. On this clone: Antigen unknown.

60 Vbeta and 13 Jbeta primers were used in PCR. Some clones are missing from TCRdb's copy, which holds only in-frame ones; the method was immunoSEQ multiplex PCR. The sample includes 240,000 or so clones, approximately 82% of them seen just once. The sequenced material came from PBMCs. This receptor was identified in a woman aged 60-70 years in good health and CMV-seropositive. The chain couples TRBV27 to TRBJ1-5; D is possibly TRBD1 (5 bases). The CDR3 region has the DNA TGTGCCAGCAGTCGAAGGGGCGGTCAGCCCCAGCATTTT. Residues: CASSRRGGQPQHF.